This T cell receptor beta chain was documented in a study of OX40 agonist ivuxolimab in advanced cancers. In the study overall: Ivuxolimab was an agonistic, fully human IgG2 monoclonal antibody directed against OX40 (CD134), a costimulatory receptor. Intravenous ivuxolimab was administered to patients every 2 weeks at six dose levels: 0.01, 0.1, 0.3, 1.5, 3 and 10 mg/kg. The dose-escalation cohort was about 83% male with a mean age of about 60 years, ranging from roughly 23 to 79. Of the 50 to 55 dose-escalation patients, hepatocellular carcinoma was present in some 19, melanoma in approximately 15, renal cell carcinoma in 9 and head and neck cancer in 9. Peripheral TCRbeta sequencing was intended to test whether TCR sequence diversity was altered and clonal T-cell expansion was caused by ivuxolimab. The paper describes the monotherapy dose-escalation part (N = 52 patients) of the phase I trial of ivuxolimab. Partial responses occurred in three dose-escalation patients: two with cutaneous melanoma and one with hepatocellular carcinoma. Prior anti-PD-1, anti-PD-L1 or anti-CTLA-4 therapy was permitted, and 40% of dose-escalation patients had received checkpoint inhibitors.

Details on this clone: No cognate antigen has been identified for it. No base-level quality is on record; no much larger clone is a single base apart.

The CDR3 sequence holds 16 residues, the cysteine and phenylalanine included. The only DNA kept is the CDR3, 48 bases in frame from the first base. After removal of 6 bases from V and 3 bases from J, the junction retains 4 bases not matched to a gene. For CDR1 and CDR2, the germline V gene (reference sequence) lists MNHEY and SMNVEV. Genomic DNA was extracted from sorted cells for sequencing of the TCRbeta CDR3 region. The immunoSEQ Assay was used for sequencing of TCRbeta CDR3 regions. TCRdb retrieved this table from immuneACCESS and kept in-frame rearrangements only. Not all clones are present; in checked studies, unresolved V genes account for under half, and no reason is known for the remainder. This sample lists 30,000 to 40,000 clones; approximately 89% were detected once. The ten largest clones represent approximately 27% of the sample. Broad study findings and their caveats: At doses of 0.1 to 3.0 mg/kg, clonal expansion of both CD4+ and CD8+ blood T cells was observed from baseline to week 6. Low levels of normalized T-cell clonal expansion were also seen in some patients who did not respond. After ivuxolimab, CD8+ T cells had more expanded clones than CD4+ T cells on average. The antigen specificity of the clonally expanded peripheral T cells was not determined. In the 0.1-3.0 mg/kg groups, partial responders had among the lowest normalized peripheral clonal expansion, particularly in CD8+ T cells.

Patients with a history of autoimmune disease or receiving systemic immunosuppression were excluded from the trial. Peripheral blood for TCR sequencing was collected from all dose cohorts at baseline, on cycle 4 day 1, and on cycle 7 day 1. The samples were taken from a phase I, first-in-human, multicenter, open-label dose-escalation trial of ivuxolimab. Adults with locally advanced or metastatic melanoma, renal cell, hepatocellular, or head and neck squamous cell carcinoma were enrolled in the trial. Before TCR sequencing, CD4+ and CD8+ T cells were separately sorted from peripheral blood. Rearrangement joined TRBV27 to TRBJ2-1; 14 bases in between match TRBD2. Sequences were derived from CD4+ or CD8+ T cells sorted from blood, sampled in a trial of the OX40 agonist ivuxolimab. The TCR comes from an adult with an advanced solid tumor such as melanoma, head and neck, liver or kidney cancer. In nucleotides, the sequence is TGTGCCAGCAGCGGACTAGCGGGGGGTCACTACAATGAGCAGTTCTTC. Its amino acids are CASSGLAGGHYNEQFF.